The next 13 T cell receptor beta chains were all read from a single sample in a study of sequential checkpoint blockade in melanoma. Sample treatment: randomized to nivolumab then ipilimumab (arm A) or the reverse (arm B). The method was immunoSEQ multiplex PCR; TCRdb's version includes in-frame clones alone and lacks a portion of them. The table includes fewer than 40,000 clones, nearly 90% detected once. The specimen comprised CD8+ T cells sorted from blood (inferred from file names), sampled from a patient given nivolumab and ipilimumab in sequence. Receptors originate from a human donor with melanoma.

V is TRBV11-2 and J is TRBJ2-7; weak D call: TRBD1 (5 bases). Trimming removed 2 bases from V and 4 bases from J, with 15 bases in between. The CDR3 has 15 amino acids. Per the germline V gene, CDR1 is SGHAT and CDR2 is FQNNGV. The CDR3: CASSLSGISVYEQYV. The CDR3 coding sequence is TGTGCCAGCAGCTTATCAGGGATTTCGGTTTACGAGCAGTACGTC.

The chain employs TRBV7-3 and TRBJ2-1, with 13 bases matching TRBD2. Germline trimming cut 5 bases from V and 4 bases from J; bases unmatched to any gene: 2. The CDR3 has 15 residues. From germline, CDR1 is SGHTA and CDR2 FQGTGA. In nucleotides, the CDR3 is TGTGCCAGCAGCCCGGGACTAGCGGGATACAATGAGCAGTTCTTC. It is translated as CASSPGLAGYNEQFF.

The rearrangement links TRBV7-2 to TRBJ2-2, with 9 bases fitting TRBD2. CDR1 and CDR2 from the germline V gene are SGHTA and FQGNSA. V lost 2 bases and J lost 8; bases outside the gene matches: 6. The CDR3 is 15 residues long. The CDR3, as DNA: TGTGCCAGCAGCTTATCTAGCGGGGCCGGGGGGGAGCTGTTTTTT. This translates into CASSLSSGAGGELFF.

In DNA form, the CDR3 reads TGTGCCAGCAGTTATTCCATCGAGCAGTACTTC. This translates into CASSYSIEQYF. J is TRBJ2-7 and V is TRBV6-6; D not certain. CDR3 length: 11 amino acids. Germline CDR1 MNHNY, CDR2 SVGAGI (reference sequence). Trimming cost V 3 bases and J 6 bases, with 6 bases left between them.

The chain employs TRBV5-1 and TRBJ2-3, with D perhaps TRBD2 (6 bases). This CDR3 comprises 16 residues. CDR1 and CDR2 from the germline V gene are SGHRS and YFSETQ. The V end was cut by 1 base, the J end by 3 bases, with 15 bases between. The CDR3 sequence: CASSLTTREETDTQYF. The CDR3 region has the DNA TGCGCCAGCAGCTTGACGACGAGGGAGGAAACAGATACGCAGTATTTT.

This rearrangement joins TRBV7-8 to TRBJ1-1; 8 bases agree with TRBD1. Per the germline V gene, CDR1 is SGHVS and CDR2 is FQNEAQ. V dropped 4 bases and J dropped 5; count of bases not matched to a gene: 9. The CDR3 is 15 amino acids. The CDR3 region is CASSSTQGAGTEAFF. CDR3 bases: TGTGCCAGCAGCTCAACTCAGGGGGCGGGAACTGAAGCTTTCTTT. The full variable domain, completed using reference TRBV7-8 and TRBJ1-1, is GAGVSQSPRYKVAKRGQDVALRCDPISGHVSLFWYQQALGQGPEFLTYFQNEAQLDKSGLPSDRFFAERPEGSVSTLKIQRTQQEDSAVYLCASSSTQGAGTEAFFGQGTRLTVV.

Written as DNA, the CDR3 is TGTGCCAGCAGCCTCGAACTAGCGGGAGTCACAGATACGCAGTATTTT. It specifies CASSLELAGVTDTQYF. The chain combines TRBV7-8 with TRBJ2-3; the match to TRBD2 covers 11 bases. The germline CDR1 and CDR2 sequences are SGHVS and FQNEAQ. The CDR3 spans 16 residues. Trimming cost V 5 bases and J 2 bases; bases outside gene matches: 6.

The CDR3 region has the DNA TGTGCCAGCAGCTTAGGGTCGCGGGGGCCCGCTGAAGCTTTCTTT. Its protein is CASSLGSRGPAEAFF. The genes are TRBV11-3 and TRBJ1-1; tentative D call: TRBD1 (6 bases). Germline values: CDR1 SGHNT, CDR2 YENEEA. Trimming left V 1 base short and J 6 bases short, with 15 bases between. CDR3 size: 15 residues. The whole variable domain, filled in from reference TRBV11-3 and TRBJ1-1, reads EAGVVQSPRYKIIEKKQPVAFWCNPISGHNTLYWYLQNLGQGPELLIRYENEEAVDDSQLPKDRFSAERLKGVDSTLKIQPAELGDSAVYLCASSLGSRGPAEAFFGQGTRLTVV.

The rearrangement uses TRBV19 and TRBJ1-2; 7 bases are a match to TRBD1. Germline loops: CDR1 LNHDA, CDR2 SQIVND (reference sequence). This CDR3 spans 16 amino acids. V lost 3 bases, J lost 3 bases, and 10 bases stayed unmatched. CDR3 coding DNA: TGTGCCAGTAGTATCTCATCACGCGGGACAGACTATGGCTACACCTTC. As protein: CASSISSRGTDYGYTF.

The chain combines TRBV5-1 with TRBJ2-1, with a weak D call TRBD1 (5 bases). The CDR3 is 14 residues long. Per germline, CDR1 SGHRS and CDR2 YFSETQ. V gave up 9 bases and J gave up 0 bases, with 13 bases separating them. This chain's CDR3 is CATTDISSYNEQFF. The CDR3 DNA reads TGCGCCACTACGGACATTTCCTCCTACAATGAGCAGTTCTTC.

The chain links TRBV28 to TRBJ2-5; perhaps TRBD1 as D (7 bases). The DNA end lines up better with TRBJ2-7; the J call may be wrong. The germline V gene has CDR1 MDHEN and CDR2 SYDVKM. This CDR3 has 13 amino acids. The CDR3 spells CASSLEGQIEQYF. For the CDR3, the DNA is TGTGCCAGCAGTTTGGAGGGACAGATCGAGCAGTACTTC.

This clone came up once. The chain uses TRBV9 and TRBJ2-7, with D possibly being TRBD2 (7 bases). The CDR3 contains 16 residues. With 3 bases removed from V and 2 bases from J, the gap between germline ends came to 18 bases. CDR1 and CDR2 from the germline V gene are SGDLS and YYNGEE. CDR3 amino acids: CASSAGGGPRTYEQYF. CDR3 bases: TGTGCCAGCAGCGCGGGGGGCGGACCCCGAACCTACGAGCAGTACTTC.

The chain recombines TRBV7-2 with TRBJ1-1, with 7 bases matching TRBD1. This CDR3 has 14 amino acids. V shed 3 bases, J shed 1 base, and the junction held 2 bases outside the gene matches. From germline, CDR1 is SGHTA and CDR2 FQGNSA. In nucleotides, the CDR3 is TGTGCCAGCAGCTTCGGGACAGCGAACACTGAAGCTTTCTTT. This codes for CASSFGTANTEAFF.